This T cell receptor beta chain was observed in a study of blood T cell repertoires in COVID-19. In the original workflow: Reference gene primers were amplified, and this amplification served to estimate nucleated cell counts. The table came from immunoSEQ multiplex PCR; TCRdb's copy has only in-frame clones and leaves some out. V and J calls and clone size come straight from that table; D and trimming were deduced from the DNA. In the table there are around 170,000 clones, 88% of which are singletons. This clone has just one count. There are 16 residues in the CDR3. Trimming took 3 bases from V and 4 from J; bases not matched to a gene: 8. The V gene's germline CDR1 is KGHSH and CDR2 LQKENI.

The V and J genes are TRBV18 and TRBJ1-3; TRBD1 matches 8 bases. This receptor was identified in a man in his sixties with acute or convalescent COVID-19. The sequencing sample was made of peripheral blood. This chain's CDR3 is CASSPGQGAFGNTIYF. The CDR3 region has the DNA TGTGCCAGCTCACCGGGGCAGGGGGCGTTCGGAAACACCATATATTTT.